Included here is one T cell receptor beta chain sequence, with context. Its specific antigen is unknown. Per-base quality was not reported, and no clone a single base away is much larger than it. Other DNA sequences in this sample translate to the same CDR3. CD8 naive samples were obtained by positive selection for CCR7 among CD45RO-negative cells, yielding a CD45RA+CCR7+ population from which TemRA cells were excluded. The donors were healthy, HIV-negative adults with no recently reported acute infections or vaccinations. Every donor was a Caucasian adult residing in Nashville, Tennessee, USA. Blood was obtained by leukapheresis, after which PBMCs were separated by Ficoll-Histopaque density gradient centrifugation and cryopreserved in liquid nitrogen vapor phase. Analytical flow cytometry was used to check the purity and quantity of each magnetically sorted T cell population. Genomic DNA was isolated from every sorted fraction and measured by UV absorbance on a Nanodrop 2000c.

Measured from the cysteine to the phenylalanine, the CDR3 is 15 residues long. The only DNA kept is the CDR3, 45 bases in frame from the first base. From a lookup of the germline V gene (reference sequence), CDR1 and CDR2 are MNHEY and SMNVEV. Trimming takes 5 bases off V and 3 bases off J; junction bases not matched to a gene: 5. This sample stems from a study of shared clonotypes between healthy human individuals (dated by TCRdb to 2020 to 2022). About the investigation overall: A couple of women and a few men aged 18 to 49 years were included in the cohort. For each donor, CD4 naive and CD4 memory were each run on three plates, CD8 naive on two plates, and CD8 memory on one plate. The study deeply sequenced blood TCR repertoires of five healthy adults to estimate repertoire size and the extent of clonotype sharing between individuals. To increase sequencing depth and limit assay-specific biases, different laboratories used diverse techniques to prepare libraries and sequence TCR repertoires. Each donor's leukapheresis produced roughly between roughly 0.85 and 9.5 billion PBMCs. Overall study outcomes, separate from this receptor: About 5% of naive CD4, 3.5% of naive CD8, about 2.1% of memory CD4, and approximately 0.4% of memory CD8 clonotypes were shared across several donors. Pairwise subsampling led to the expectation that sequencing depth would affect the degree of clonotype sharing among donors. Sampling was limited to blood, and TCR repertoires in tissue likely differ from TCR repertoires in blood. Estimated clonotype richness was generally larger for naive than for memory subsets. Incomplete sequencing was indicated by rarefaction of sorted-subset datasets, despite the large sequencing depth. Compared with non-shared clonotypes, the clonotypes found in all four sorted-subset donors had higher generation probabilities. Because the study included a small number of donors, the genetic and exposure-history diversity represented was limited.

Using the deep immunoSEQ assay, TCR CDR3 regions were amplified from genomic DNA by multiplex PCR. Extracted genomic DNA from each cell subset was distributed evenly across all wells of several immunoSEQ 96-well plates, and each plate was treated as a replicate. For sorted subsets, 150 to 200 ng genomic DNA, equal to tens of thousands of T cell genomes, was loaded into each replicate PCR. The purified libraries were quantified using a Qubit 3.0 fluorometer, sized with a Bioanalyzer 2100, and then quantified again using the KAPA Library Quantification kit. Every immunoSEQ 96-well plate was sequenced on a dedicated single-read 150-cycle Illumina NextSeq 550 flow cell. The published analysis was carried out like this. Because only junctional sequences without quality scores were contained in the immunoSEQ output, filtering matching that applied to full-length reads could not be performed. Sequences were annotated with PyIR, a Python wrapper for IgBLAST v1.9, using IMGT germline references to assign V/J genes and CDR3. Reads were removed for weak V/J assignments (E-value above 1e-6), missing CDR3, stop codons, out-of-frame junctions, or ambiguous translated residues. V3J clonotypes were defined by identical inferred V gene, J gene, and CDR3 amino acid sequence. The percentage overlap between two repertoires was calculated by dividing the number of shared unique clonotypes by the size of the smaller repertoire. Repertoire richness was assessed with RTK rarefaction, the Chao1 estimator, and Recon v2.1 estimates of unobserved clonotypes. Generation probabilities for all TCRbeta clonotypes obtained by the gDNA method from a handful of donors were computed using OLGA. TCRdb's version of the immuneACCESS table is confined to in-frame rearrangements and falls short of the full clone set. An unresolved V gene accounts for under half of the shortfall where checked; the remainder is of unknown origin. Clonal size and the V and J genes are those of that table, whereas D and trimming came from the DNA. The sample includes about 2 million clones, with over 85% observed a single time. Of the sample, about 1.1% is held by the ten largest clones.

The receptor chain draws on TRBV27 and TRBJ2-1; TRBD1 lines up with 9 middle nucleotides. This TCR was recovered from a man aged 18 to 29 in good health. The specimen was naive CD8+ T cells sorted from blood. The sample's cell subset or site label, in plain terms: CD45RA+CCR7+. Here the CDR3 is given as CASSLDRGVYNEQFF. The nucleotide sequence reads TGTGCCAGCAGTCTCGACAGGGGGGTCTACAATGAGCAGTTCTTC.